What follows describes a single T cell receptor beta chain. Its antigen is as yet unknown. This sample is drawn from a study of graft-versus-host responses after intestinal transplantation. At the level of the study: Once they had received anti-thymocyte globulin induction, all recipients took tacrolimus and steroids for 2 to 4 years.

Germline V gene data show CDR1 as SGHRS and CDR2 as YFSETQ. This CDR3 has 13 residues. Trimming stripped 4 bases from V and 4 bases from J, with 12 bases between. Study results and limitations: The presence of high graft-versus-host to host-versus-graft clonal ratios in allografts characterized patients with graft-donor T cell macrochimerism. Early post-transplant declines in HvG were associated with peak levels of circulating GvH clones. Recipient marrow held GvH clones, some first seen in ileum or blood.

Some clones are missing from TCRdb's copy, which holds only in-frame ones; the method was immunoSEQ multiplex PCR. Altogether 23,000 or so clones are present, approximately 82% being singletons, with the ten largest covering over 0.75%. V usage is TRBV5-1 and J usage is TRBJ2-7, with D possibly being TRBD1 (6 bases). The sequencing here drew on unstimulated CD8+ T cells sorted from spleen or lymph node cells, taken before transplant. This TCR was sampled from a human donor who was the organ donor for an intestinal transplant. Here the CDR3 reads CASSPVRGYEQYF. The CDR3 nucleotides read TGCGCCAGCAGCCCGGTCAGGGGTTACGAGCAGTACTTC.